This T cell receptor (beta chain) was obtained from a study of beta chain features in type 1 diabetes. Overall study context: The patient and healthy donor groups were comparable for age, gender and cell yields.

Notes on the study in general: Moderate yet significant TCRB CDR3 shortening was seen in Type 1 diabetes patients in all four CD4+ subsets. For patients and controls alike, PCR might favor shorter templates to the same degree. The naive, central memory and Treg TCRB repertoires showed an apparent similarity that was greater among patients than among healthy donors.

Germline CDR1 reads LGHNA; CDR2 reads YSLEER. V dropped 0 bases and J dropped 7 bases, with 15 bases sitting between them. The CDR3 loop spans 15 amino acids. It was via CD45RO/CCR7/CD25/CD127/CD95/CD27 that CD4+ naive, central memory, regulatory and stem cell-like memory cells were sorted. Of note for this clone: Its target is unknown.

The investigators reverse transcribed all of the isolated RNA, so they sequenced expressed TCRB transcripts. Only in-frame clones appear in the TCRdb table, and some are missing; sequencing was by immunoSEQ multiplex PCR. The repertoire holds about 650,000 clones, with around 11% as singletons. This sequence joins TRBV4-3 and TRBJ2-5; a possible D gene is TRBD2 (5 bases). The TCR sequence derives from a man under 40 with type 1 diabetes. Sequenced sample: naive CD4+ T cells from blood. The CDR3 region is CASSQEGRTERTQYF. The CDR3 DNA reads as TGCGCCAGCAGCCAAGAAGGGCGGACTGAGCGGACCCAGTACTTC.